This T cell receptor (beta chain) was sequenced in a study of blood T cell repertoires in COVID-19. This CDR3 is 17 amino acids long. V lost 1 base and J 0 bases, leaving 12 bases between the germline ends. Germline lookup yields CDR1 LGHNA and CDR2 YNFKEQ. The data were produced by immunoSEQ multiplex PCR, yet TCRdb's version contains in-frame clones alone and is incomplete. The sample holds fewer than 200,000 clones, 82% seen once. The sample comprised peripheral blood. The V call is TRBV4-2, the J call TRBJ2-2; perhaps TRBD2 as D (6 bases). The clonotype comes from a woman between 65 and 79 years old with acute or convalescent COVID-19. The CDR3 spells CASSQGVGGANTGELFF. CDR3 sequence (DNA): TGTGCCAGCAGCCAAGGGGTCGGAGGGGCGAACACCGGGGAGCTGTTTTTT.